Presented here are 6 T cell receptor beta chains from one specimen sequenced in a study of T cell changes during pregnancy in multiple sclerosis. Data came from immunoSEQ multiplex PCR; TCRdb stores just in-frame clones and leaves some out. The table shows more than 50,000 clones, with 91% occurring only once. Sequences were derived from peripheral blood, sampled before pregnancy. The receptors derive from a female donor with multiple sclerosis, enrolled in a pregnancy study.

The J gene is TRBJ1-6, the V gene TRBV7-3; 10 bases are shared with TRBD1. V lost 4 bases, J lost 7 bases, and 1 base stayed unmatched. Germline V gene lookup returns CDR1 SGHTA and CDR2 FQGTGA. The CDR3 contains 14 residues. This chain's CDR3 is CASSSGQGNSPLHF. CDR3 sequence (DNA): TGTGCCAGCAGCTCGGGACAGGGGAATTCACCCCTCCACTTT.

The chain combines TRBV16 with TRBJ1-1; 9 positions match TRBD1. The germline V gene has CDR1 KGHSY and CDR2 FQNENV. Trimming removed 3 bases from V and 2 bases from J; junction bases left unmatched: 4. There are 15 residues in the CDR3. CDR3 region: CASSQRDRANTEAFF. CDR3 nucleotide sequence: TGTGCCAGCAGCCAGCGGGACAGGGCAAACACTGAAGCTTTCTTT.

V is TRBV7-3 and J is TRBJ2-1, with TRBD2 matching over 7 bases. The CDR3 length is 16 residues. The ends lost 2 bases at V and 4 bases at J; junction bases unmatched: 8. Germline V CDR1 and CDR2: SGHTA, FQGTGA. This CDR3 is CASSLVGTNPYNEQFF. CDR3 bases: TGTGCCAGCAGCTTAGTAGGGACTAACCCATACAATGAGCAGTTCTTC.

V is TRBV18 and J is TRBJ2-5; D might be TRBD1 (6 bases). CDR3 size: 14 residues. Germline V gene lookup returns CDR1 KGHSH and CDR2 LQKENI. V was cut by 6 bases and J by 1 base, with 12 bases left in between. CDR3: CASSPLGAQETQYF. CDR3 DNA sequence: TGTGCCAGCTCGCCCTTGGGGGCCCAAGAGACCCAGTACTTC.

This rearrangement joins TRBV6-6 to TRBJ1-2, with D maybe TRBD1 (6 bases). The CDR3 is made up of 15 amino acids. V lost 6 bases, J lost 1 base, and 15 bases lay in between. CDR1 is MNHNY, CDR2 SVGAGI, per germline (reference sequence). The CDR3 here is CASRRDGQSNYGYTF. In DNA form, the CDR3 reads TGTGCCAGCAGGCGAGACGGACAGAGTAACTATGGCTACACCTTC.

About this clone itself: The germline gene is not matched at one end of the junction; a read error may be the cause. Other DNA sequences of this sample code for an identical CDR3. V and J are TRBV6-1 and TRBJ1-6, with TRBD1 matching over 7 bases. CDR1 and CDR2 from the germline V gene are MNHNS and SASEGT. The CDR3 is made up of 13 amino acids. CDR3 residues: CASSRQGYSPLHF. The CDR3 DNA is TGTGCTAGCAGTAGACAGGGTTATTCACCCCTCCACTTT.